These 30 T cell receptor beta chains came from one sample sequenced in a study of blood T cell repertoires in COVID-19. Repertoires were generated with immunoSEQ multiplex PCR, while TCRdb's copy carries only in-frame clones and drops some. The sample carries approximately 61,000 clones, around 88% recorded once. Sequenced sample: peripheral blood. The receptors shown here come from an elderly woman with active COVID-19.

The V and J genes are TRBV4-2 and TRBJ2-2; 7 bases map to TRBD2. The CDR3 is made up of 15 amino acids. Germline CDR1 is LGHNA and CDR2 is YNFKEQ. The V and J ends lost 3 bases and 9 bases, in that order; junction bases with no gene match: 10. CDR3 in amino acids: CASSQGTKVSRELFF. DNA for the CDR3: TGTGCCAGCAGCCAGGGGACTAAAGTAAGCAGGGAGCTGTTTTTT.

The chain uses TRBV4-3 and TRBJ2-3, with 8 bases fitting TRBD2. CDR1 and CDR2 (germline): LGHNA, YSLEER. The length of the CDR3 is 17 residues. V lost 2 bases and J lost 2; bases outside the gene matches: 9. The chain's CDR3 is CASSQRVRTSPTDTQYF. DNA for the CDR3: TGCGCCAGCAGCCAAAGAGTAAGGACTAGCCCCACAGATACGCAGTATTTT.

The chain employs TRBV11-1 and TRBJ2-4; D is possibly TRBD1 (6 bases). The length of the CDR3 is 16 residues. The germline V gene has CDR1 SGHAT and CDR2 FQDESV (reference sequence). V was trimmed by 6 bases and J by 0 bases, leaving 15 bases between them. CDR3 DNA: TGTGCCAGCAGTTCAGGGGCACGCAGAGCCAAAAACATTCAGTACTTC. Its protein is CASSSGARRAKNIQYF. The variable domain in full, completed from reference TRBV11-1 and TRBJ2-4, reads EAEVAQSPRYKITEKSQAVAFWCDPISGHATLYWYRQILGQGPELLVQFQDESVVDDSQLPKDRFSAERLKGVDSTLKIQPAELGDSAMYLCASSSGARRAKNIQYFGAGTRLSVL.

As for this clone: Distinct nucleotide sequences in the sample also encode this CDR3. Here the CDR3 reads CASSITGGGYEQYF. The CDR3 bases are TGTGCCAGTAGTATAACCGGGGGAGGCTACGAGCAGTACTTC. V and J are TRBV19 and TRBJ2-7; maybe TRBD2 (6 bases). Germline CDR1 is LNHDA and CDR2 is SQIVND (reference sequence). Trimming removed 2 bases from V and 3 bases from J, with 11 bases in between. This CDR3 comprises 14 residues.

This clone has only a few counts. This sequence joins TRBV4-3 and TRBJ2-7, with 7 bases matching TRBD1. The CDR3 contains 18 residues. The ends lost 1 base at V and 3 bases at J; junction bases unmatched: 15. Germline V gives CDR1 LGHNA, CDR2 YSLEER. The DNA for the CDR3 is TGCGCCAGCAGCCAAGCTTTTAATCCGGGACAGTCCTTCTACGAGCAGTACTTC. Translating it yields CASSQAFNPGQSFYEQYF.

This chain uses TRBV4-1 with TRBJ1-4; D is uncertain. The germline V gene encodes CDR1 MGHRA and CDR2 YSYEKL. The CDR3 runs to 15 residues. Deletions cut 1 base from V and 0 bases from J, with 6 bases between. The CDR3, as DNA: TGCGCCAGCAGCCAAGCTACTACAACTAATGAAAAACTGTTTTTT. Amino acid sequence: CASSQATTTNEKLFF.

The chain carries TRBV3-1 (or the pseudogene TRBV3-2) and TRBJ2-7; 10 nucleotides align to TRBD2. The CDR3 totals 14 residues. Germline V gene sequence: CDR1 LGHDT, CDR2 YNNKEL (reference sequence). V lost 1 base to trimming and J lost 7 bases; unmatched junction nucleotides: 4. In nucleotides, the CDR3 is TGTGCCAGCAGCCAAGTACTAGCGGGGAGTGAGCAGTACTTC. This gives the protein CASSQVLAGSEQYF.

This clone was detected once. This sequence joins TRBV7-9 and TRBJ1-2; the D gene is possibly TRBD1 (5 bases). This CDR3 spans 14 amino acids. Germline V gene sequence: CDR1 SEHNR, CDR2 FQNEAQ (reference sequence). Trimming left V 5 bases short and J 2 bases short, with 12 bases between. CDR3 nucleotide sequence: TGTGCCAGCAGCGTCCGAGACAGAAACTATGGCTACACCTTC. Encoded protein: CASSVRDRNYGYTF. The full variable domain, its missing parts supplied by reference TRBV7-9 and TRBJ1-2, is DTGVSQNPRHKITKRGQNVTFRCDPISEHNRLYWYRQTLGQGPEFLTYFQNEAQLEKSRLLSDRFSAERPKGSFSTLEIQRTEQGDSAMYLCASSVRDRNYGYTFGSGTRLTVV.

The chain joins TRBV5-3 to TRBJ1-4; no reliable D call. TRBV5-3 is treated as an ORF (open reading frame) with a function not yet certain. Between the trimmed V and J ends, which lost 5 bases and 6 bases, there was a span of 17 bases. This CDR3 is built from 15 residues. CDR3 protein: CARRDATVFHEKLFF. CDR3 nucleotide sequence: TGTGCCAGAAGAGATGCAACAGTATTTCATGAAAAACTGTTTTTT.

This chain links TRBV2 with TRBJ2-2, with D unclear. Germline CDR1 and CDR2: SNHLY and FYNNEI. V lost 5 bases to trimming and J lost 0 bases, with 13 bases between them. The CDR3 spans 16 residues. CDR3 sequence reads: CASSPMESANTGELFF. CDR3 in DNA: TGTGCCAGCAGTCCAATGGAGTCAGCGAACACCGGGGAGCTGTTTTTT.

This sequence joins TRBV3-1 (or the pseudogene TRBV3-2) and TRBJ2-1, with D unclear. The CDR3 extends over 14 amino acids. V was trimmed by 1 base and J by 8 bases, leaving 12 bases between them. Germline V gives CDR1 LGHDT, CDR2 YNNKEL (reference sequence). CDR3 bases: TGTGCCAGCAGCCAAGTTCTTAGCCCGGATGAGCAGTTCTTC. The encoded protein is CASSQVLSPDEQFF.

The V call is TRBV5-5, the J call TRBJ1-1; no reliable D call. Trimming cost V 3 bases and J 1 base, with 10 bases left between them. CDR3 length equals 14 residues. CDR1 is SGHKS, CDR2 YYEKEE, per germline (reference sequence). CDR3 nucleotide sequence: TGTGCCAGCAGCTCCCCTGGGCGGAACACTGAAGCTTTCTTT. Protein product: CASSSPGRNTEAFF.

This clone has just one count. The chain combines TRBV5-1 with TRBJ2-3, with TRBD2 identical over 7 bases. CDR1 and CDR2 (germline): SGHRS, YFSETQ. The CDR3 totals 15 residues. J gave up 1 base and V 5 bases, and 7 bases lay outside the gene matches. This CDR3 reads CASRPKAGGTDTQYF. In DNA form, the CDR3 reads TGCGCCAGCAGACCCAAGGCGGGGGGCACAGATACGCAGTATTTT.

This clone showed up just once. CDR3 protein: CASSSHGQEAFF. The CDR3 DNA reads as TGTGCCAGCAGCTCACACGGACAGGAAGCTTTCTTT. This chain connects TRBV7-9 to TRBJ1-1, with D possibly being TRBD1 (6 bases). The ends were cut back, 4 bases at V and 8 bases at J, with 11 bases in the middle. Germline values: CDR1 SEHNR, CDR2 FQNEAQ (reference sequence). The CDR3 runs to 12 residues. Full variable domain (rest looked up from reference TRBV7-9 and TRBJ1-1): DTGVSQNPRHKITKRGQNVTFRCDPISEHNRLYWYRQTLGQGPEFLTYFQNEAQLEKSRLLSDRFSAERPKGSFSTLEIQRTEQGDSAMYLCASSSHGQEAFFGQGTRLTVV.

The chain recombines TRBV5-1 with TRBJ2-7; possible D gene TRBD1, 6 bases. Germline V gene lookup returns CDR1 SGHRS and CDR2 YFSETQ. This CDR3 comprises 14 residues. Trimming shortened V by 4 bases and J by 1 base, and 12 bases separated the two germline ends. For the CDR3, the DNA is TGCGCCAGCAGCCACCAGGGGCCGTCCTACGAGCAGTACTTC. This gives the protein CASSHQGPSYEQYF.

The J gene is TRBJ1-2, the V gene TRBV6-1, with D perhaps TRBD1 (6 bases). Trimming removed 1 base from V and 4 bases from J, with 7 bases in between. Looked up from germline, CDR1 is MNHNS and CDR2 is SASEGT. The CDR3 covers 13 residues. The CDR3 here is CASSEVTGYGYTF. The DNA for the CDR3 is TGTGCCAGCAGTGAAGTGACAGGCTATGGCTACACCTTC.

V usage is TRBV5-1 and J usage is TRBJ1-3, with D possibly being TRBD1 (6 bases). The germline CDR1 and CDR2 sequences are SGHRS and YFSETQ. V was clipped by 6 bases and J by 2 bases, with 12 bases between them. The CDR3 extends over 14 amino acids. The CDR3 DNA follows: TGCGCCAGCACCTTATGGGGGCCTGGAAACACCATATATTTT. Translating gives CASTLWGPGNTIYF.

The chain couples TRBV5-1 to TRBJ1-1; unclear D gene. Germline-derived CDR1 and CDR2 are SGHRS and YFSETQ. Trimming took 2 bases from V and 2 from J, leaving 13 bases between them. The CDR3 runs 15 residues. The CDR3 region has the DNA TGCGCCAGCAGCTTCGGAGGGCGGTTTAACACTGAAGCTTTCTTT. This gives the protein CASSFGGRFNTEAFF.

V gene TRBV15 combines with J gene TRBJ2-1; weak D call: TRBD2 (7 bases). Deletions cut 5 bases from V and 4 bases from J, with 12 bases between. This CDR3 region has 14 residues. Germline-derived CDR1 and CDR2 are LNHNV and YYDKDF (reference sequence). The CDR3 DNA reads as TGTGCCACCAGCGGGGGGGCCAATTACAATGAGCAGTTCTTC. This gives the protein CATSGGANYNEQFF.

The sample holds one count of this clone. The V call is TRBV5-1, the J call TRBJ2-3, with D possibly being TRBD1 (6 bases). The V end lost 0 bases, the J end lost 0 bases, and 11 bases lay between the germline ends. Germline CDR1 SGHRS, CDR2 YFSETQ. This CDR3 comprises 16 residues. CDR3 protein: CASSLEGTRSTDTQYF. The CDR3 DNA reads as TGCGCCAGCAGCTTGGAGGGGACAAGGAGCACAGATACGCAGTATTTT.

This CDR3 is CASSAASSGANVLTF. The CDR3, as DNA: TGCGCCAGCAGCGCGGCCTCCTCTGGGGCCAACGTCCTGACTTTC. This sequence joins TRBV5-1 and TRBJ2-6, with unresolved D. The ends were cut back, 4 bases at V and 0 bases at J, with 8 bases in the middle. Germline assignment: CDR1 SGHRS and CDR2 YFSETQ. This CDR3 is 15 amino acids long. The full variable domain, rest sourced from reference TRBV5-1 and TRBJ2-6, is KAGVTQTPRYLIKTRGQQVTLSCSPISGHRSVSWYQQTPGQGLQFLFEYFSETQRNKGNFPGRFSGRQFSNSRSEMNVSTLELGDSALYLCASSAASSGANVLTFGAGSRLTVL.

The V call is TRBV19, the J call TRBJ1-5; the match to TRBD1 covers 8 bases. This CDR3 contains 14 residues. Germline V gives CDR1 LNHDA, CDR2 SQIVND (reference sequence). V gave up 7 bases and J gave up 6 bases; unmatched junction bases: 8. The CDR3 protein is CASKTQGVGQPQHF. The DNA of the CDR3 is TGTGCCAGTAAAACACAGGGGGTAGGTCAGCCCCAGCATTTT.

The CDR3 spells CASRTQGGMKQPQHF. DNA for the CDR3: TGTGCCAGTAGGACACAGGGAGGGATGAAGCAGCCCCAGCATTTT. The gene calls are TRBV19 and TRBJ1-5, with a weak D call TRBD1 (6 bases). The CDR3 sequence is 15 residues long. Trimming removed 6 bases at V and 7 bases at J, with 19 bases between. The V gene's germline CDR1 is LNHDA and CDR2 SQIVND (reference sequence).

The V gene is TRBV3-1 (or the pseudogene TRBV3-2), the J gene TRBJ2-2; 7 nucleotides line up with TRBD2. The trim removed 0 bases at V and 4 bases at J, leaving 2 bases unmatched. This CDR3 contains 15 residues. Germline CDR1 LGHDT, CDR2 YNNKEL (reference sequence). The CDR3 sequence: CASSQEGEGTGELFF. Written as DNA, the CDR3 is TGTGCCAGCAGCCAAGAGGGGGAGGGCACCGGGGAGCTGTTTTTT.

This clone was seen only once. The V gene is TRBV18, the J gene TRBJ2-5; TRBD2 agrees at 9 bases. Trimming cost V 3 bases and J 0 bases; bases outside gene matches: 5. CDR1 and CDR2 (germline): KGHSH, LQKENI. This CDR3 has 16 amino acids. CDR3 sequence reads: CASSPPSGGYQETQYF. CDR3 sequence (DNA): TGTGCCAGCTCACCCCCCAGCGGGGGGTACCAAGAGACCCAGTACTTC. Filled out from reference TRBV18 and TRBJ2-5, the complete variable domain reads NAGVMQNPRHLVRRRGQEARLRCSPMKGHSHVYWYRQLPEEGLKFMVYLQKENIIDESGMPKERFSAEFPKEGPSILRIQQVVRGDSAAYFCASSPPSGGYQETQYFGPGTRLLVL.

The chain carries TRBV6-2 or TRBV6-3 and TRBJ2-5; D possibly corresponds to TRBD2 (6 bases). The CDR3 is made up of 13 amino acids. The V and J ends lost 6 bases and 5 bases respectively, with 13 bases between them. Germline assignment: CDR1 MNHEY and CDR2 SVGEGT. CDR3 bases: TGTGCCAGCAGCTATCGGGGGTGGGAGACCCAGTACTTC. The encoded protein is CASSYRGWETQYF.

The chain employs TRBV28 and TRBJ2-7, with 9 bases fitting TRBD1. Unmatched junction bases numbered 11, after V lost 4 bases and J lost 7 bases. The CDR3 runs to 15 residues. The germline gives CDR1 MDHEN, CDR2 SYDVKM. In DNA form, the CDR3 reads TGTGCCAGCAGTTCTCCGGGACAGGGCCCCGGGGAGCAGTACTTC. Amino acid sequence: CASSSPGQGPGEQYF. Full variable domain (rest looked up from reference TRBV28 and TRBJ2-7): DVKVTQSSRYLVKRTGEKVFLECVQDMDHENMFWYRQDPGLGLRLIYFSYDVKMKEKGDIPEGYSVSREKKERFSLILESASTNQTSMYLCASSSPGQGPGEQYFGPGTRLTVT.

The chain recombines TRBV20-1 with TRBJ2-3, with a possible D match to TRBD2 (6 bases). Germline V lookup: CDR1 DFQATT, CDR2 SNEGSKA (reference sequence). The CDR3 covers 14 residues. V lost 3 bases, J lost 3 bases, and 13 bases lay in between. CDR3 residues: CSASQWGETDTQYF. In DNA form, the CDR3 reads TGCAGTGCTAGTCAGTGGGGGGAAACAGATACGCAGTATTTT.

This chain links TRBV5-1 with TRBJ2-5; 11 nucleotides align to TRBD2. CDR1 and CDR2 (germline): SGHRS, YFSETQ. CDR3 length: 14 residues. Trimming cost V 4 bases and J 5 bases; bases outside gene matches: 4. The CDR3 DNA is TGCGCCAGCAGCATAGCGGGGGGGCAGGAGACCCAGTACTTC. It translates to CASSIAGGQETQYF.

The chain is built from TRBV29-1 and TRBJ2-3, with D tentatively TRBD2 (6 bases). CDR1 and CDR2 (germline): SQVTM, ANQGSEA. This CDR3 is built from 13 residues. V lost 5 bases and J lost 3, with 12 bases in between. The CDR3 region has the DNA TGCAGCGTTAGGGACGGGGGTACAGATACGCAGTATTTT. Its protein is CSVRDGGTDTQYF.